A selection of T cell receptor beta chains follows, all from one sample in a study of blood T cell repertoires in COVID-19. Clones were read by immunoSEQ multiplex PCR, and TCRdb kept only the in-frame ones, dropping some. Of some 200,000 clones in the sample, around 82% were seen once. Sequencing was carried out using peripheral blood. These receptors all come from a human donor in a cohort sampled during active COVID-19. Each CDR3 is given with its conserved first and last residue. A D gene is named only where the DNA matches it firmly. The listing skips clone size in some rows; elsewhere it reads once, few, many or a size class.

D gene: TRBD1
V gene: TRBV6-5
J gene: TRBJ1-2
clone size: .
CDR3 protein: CASSTRTGLGYGYTF
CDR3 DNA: TGTGCCAGCAGTACCCGGACAGGGTTGGGCTATGGCTACACCTTC

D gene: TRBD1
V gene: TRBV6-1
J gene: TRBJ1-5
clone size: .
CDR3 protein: CASSEWDSSNQPQHF
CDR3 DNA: TGTGCCAGCAGTGAATGGGACAGTAGCAATCAGCCCCAGCATTTT

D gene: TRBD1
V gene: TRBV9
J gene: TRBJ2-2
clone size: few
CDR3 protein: CASSVNPAVTGGMIGELFF
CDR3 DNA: TGTGCCAGCAGCGTAAATCCCGCCGTGACAGGGGGAATGATCGGGGAGCTGTTTTTT

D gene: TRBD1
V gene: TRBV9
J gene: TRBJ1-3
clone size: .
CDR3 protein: CASSVRTGGSSGNTIYF
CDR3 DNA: TGTGCCAGCAGCGTAAGGACAGGGGGAAGCTCTGGAAACACCATATATTTT

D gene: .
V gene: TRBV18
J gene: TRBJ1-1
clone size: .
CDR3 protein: CASSSGAGTEAFF
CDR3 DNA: TGTGCCAGCTCCTCAGGGGCAGGGACTGAAGCTTTCTTT

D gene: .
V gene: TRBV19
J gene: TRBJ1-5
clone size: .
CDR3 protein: CASSTTLVGGNQPQHF
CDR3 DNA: TGTGCCAGTAGTACGACCCTAGTAGGGGGCAATCAGCCCCAGCATTTT

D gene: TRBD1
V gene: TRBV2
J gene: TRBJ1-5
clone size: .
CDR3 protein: CASSERGTDNQPQHF
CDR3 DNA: TGTGCCAGCAGTGAAAGAGGGACAGACAATCAGCCCCAGCATTTT

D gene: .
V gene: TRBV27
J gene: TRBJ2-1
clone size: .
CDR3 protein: CASGRDRSRSSYNEQFF
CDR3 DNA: TGTGCCAGCGGACGAGACAGGTCAAGGAGCTCCTACAATGAGCAGTTCTTC

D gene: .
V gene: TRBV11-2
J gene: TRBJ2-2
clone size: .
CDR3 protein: CATRLWGSGNTGELFF
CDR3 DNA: TGTGCCACCCGGCTTTGGGGTAGCGGGAACACCGGGGAGCTGTTTTTT

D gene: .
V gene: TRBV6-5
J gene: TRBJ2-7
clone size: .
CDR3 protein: CATLAGWSQQYF
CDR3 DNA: TGTGCCACCCTTGCGGGCTGGAGCCAACAGTACTTC

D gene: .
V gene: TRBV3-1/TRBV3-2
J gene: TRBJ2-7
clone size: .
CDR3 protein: CASSQAREQYF
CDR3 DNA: TGTGCCAGCAGCCAAGCGAGAGAGCAGTACTTC

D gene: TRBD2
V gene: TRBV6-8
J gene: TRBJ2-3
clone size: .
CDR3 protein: CASNNPPGLAGETDTQYF
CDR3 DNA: TGTGCCAGCAACAACCCGCCGGGACTAGCGGGAGAAACAGATACGCAGTATTTT

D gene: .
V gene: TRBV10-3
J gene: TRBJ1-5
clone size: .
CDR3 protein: CAISVQGGQPQHF
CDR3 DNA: TGTGCCATCAGTGTGCAGGGCGGTCAGCCCCAGCATTTT

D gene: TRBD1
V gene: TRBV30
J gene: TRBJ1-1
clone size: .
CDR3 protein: CAWSVRGLYTEAFF
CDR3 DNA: TGTGCCTGGAGTGTAAGGGGGCTGTACACTGAAGCTTTCTTT

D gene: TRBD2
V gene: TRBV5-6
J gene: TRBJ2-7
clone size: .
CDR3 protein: CASSPFGGRSVEQYF
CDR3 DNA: TGTGCCAGCAGCCCCTTCGGGGGGAGGTCGGTCGAGCAGTACTTC

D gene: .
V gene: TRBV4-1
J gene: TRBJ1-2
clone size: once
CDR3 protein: CASSQASGQPNYGYTF
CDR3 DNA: TGCGCCAGCAGCCAAGCGTCAGGACAGCCAAACTATGGCTACACCTTC

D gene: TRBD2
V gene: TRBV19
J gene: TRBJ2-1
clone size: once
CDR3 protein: CASSPGTSGNEQFF
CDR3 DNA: TGTGCCAGTAGTCCTGGGACTAGCGGTAATGAGCAGTTCTTC

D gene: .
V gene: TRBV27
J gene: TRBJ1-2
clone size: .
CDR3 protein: CATSMEGNYGYTF
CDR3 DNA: TGTGCCACCTCCATGGAGGGGAACTATGGCTACACCTTC

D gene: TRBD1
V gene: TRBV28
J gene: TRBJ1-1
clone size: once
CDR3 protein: CASSSPSGTGKPEAFF
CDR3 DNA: TGTGCCAGCAGTTCTCCATCCGGGACAGGGAAGCCCGAAGCTTTCTTT

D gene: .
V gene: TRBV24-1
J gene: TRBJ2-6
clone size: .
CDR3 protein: CATSGIQVTEANVLTF
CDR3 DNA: TGTGCCACCAGTGGAATACAGGTTACGGAGGCCAACGTCCTGACTTTC

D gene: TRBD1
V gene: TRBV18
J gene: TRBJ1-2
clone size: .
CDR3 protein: CASSPGGQALSYGYTF
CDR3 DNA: TGTGCCAGCTCACCAGGGGGACAGGCCCTATCCTATGGCTACACCTTC

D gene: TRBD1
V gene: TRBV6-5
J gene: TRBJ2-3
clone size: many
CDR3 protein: CASKIQGQTDTQYF
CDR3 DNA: TGTGCCAGCAAAATACAGGGGCAAACAGATACGCAGTATTTT

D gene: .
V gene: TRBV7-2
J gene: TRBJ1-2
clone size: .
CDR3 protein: CASSLAGGTAPGGNGYTF
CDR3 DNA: TGTGCCAGCAGCTTAGCCGGTGGGACCGCCCCGGGAGGCAATGGCTACACCTTC

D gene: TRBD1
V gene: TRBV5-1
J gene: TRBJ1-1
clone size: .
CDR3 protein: CASSAIGQGTLNTEAFF
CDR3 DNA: TGCGCCAGCAGCGCGATTGGACAGGGGACCCTGAACACTGAAGCTTTCTTT

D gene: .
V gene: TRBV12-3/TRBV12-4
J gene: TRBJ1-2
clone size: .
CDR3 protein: CASSNRVTHGYTF
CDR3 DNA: TGTGCCAGCAGTAACCGGGTGACGCATGGCTACACCTTC

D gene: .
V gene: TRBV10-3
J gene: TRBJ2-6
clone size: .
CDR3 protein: CAIQKDRAGANVLTF
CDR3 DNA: TGTGCCATCCAAAAAGACAGAGCTGGGGCCAACGTCCTGACTTTC

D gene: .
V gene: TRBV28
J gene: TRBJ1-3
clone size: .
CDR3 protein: CASRLGVLSGNTIYF
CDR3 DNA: TGTGCCAGCAGGCTCGGGGTACTCTCTGGAAACACCATATATTTT

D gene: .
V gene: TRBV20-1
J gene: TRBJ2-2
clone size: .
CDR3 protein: CSASDLATGELFF
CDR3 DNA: TGCAGTGCGAGTGACCTAGCGACCGGGGAGCTGTTTTTT

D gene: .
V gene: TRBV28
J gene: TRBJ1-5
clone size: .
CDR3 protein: CASRVAGAQRNQPQHF
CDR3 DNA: TGTGCCAGCAGGGTCGCAGGGGCCCAAAGGAATCAGCCCCAGCATTTT

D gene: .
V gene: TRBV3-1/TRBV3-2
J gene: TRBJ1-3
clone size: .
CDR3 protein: CASAGPGNTIYF
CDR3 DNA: TGTGCCAGTGCAGGGCCTGGAAACACCATATATTTT

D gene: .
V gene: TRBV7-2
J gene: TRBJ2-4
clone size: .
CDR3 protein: CASSFTQVDIQYF
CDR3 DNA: TGTGCCAGCAGCTTCACACAGGTAGACATTCAGTACTTC

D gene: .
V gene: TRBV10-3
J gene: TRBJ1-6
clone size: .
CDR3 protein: CAIRSSSSYNSPLHF
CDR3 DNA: TGTGCCATCAGAAGTTCCAGCTCCTATAATTCACCCCTCCACTTT

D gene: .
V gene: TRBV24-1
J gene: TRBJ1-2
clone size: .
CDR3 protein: CATSDRGLPYGYTF
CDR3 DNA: TGTGCCACCAGTGACCGGGGTCTCCCCTATGGCTACACCTTC

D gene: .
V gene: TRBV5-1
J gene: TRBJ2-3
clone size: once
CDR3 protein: CASSLEAGSSTDTQYF
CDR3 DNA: TGCGCCAGCAGCTTGGAGGCAGGGTCCAGCACAGATACGCAGTATTTT

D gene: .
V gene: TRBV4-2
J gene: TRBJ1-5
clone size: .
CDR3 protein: CASSQEGQVSQPQHF
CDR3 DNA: TGTGCCAGCAGCCAGGAGGGGCAAGTTTCTCAGCCCCAGCATTTT

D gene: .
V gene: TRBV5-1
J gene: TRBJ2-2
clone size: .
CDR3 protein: CASSLYPLGRKAGELFF
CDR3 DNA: TGCGCCAGCAGCTTGTATCCTTTGGGGCGGAAGGCCGGGGAGCTGTTTTTT

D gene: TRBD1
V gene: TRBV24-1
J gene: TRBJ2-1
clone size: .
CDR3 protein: CATSDPGTASNNEQFF
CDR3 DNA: TGTGCCACCAGTGATCCCGGGACAGCCTCAAACAATGAGCAGTTCTTC

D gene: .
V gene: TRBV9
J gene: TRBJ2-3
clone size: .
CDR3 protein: CASTGQRGADTQYF
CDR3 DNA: TGTGCCAGCACGGGACAACGTGGGGCAGATACGCAGTATTTT

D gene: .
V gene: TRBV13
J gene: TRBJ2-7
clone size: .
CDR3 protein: CASSNIQGYEQYF
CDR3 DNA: TGTGCCAGCAGCAACATCCAGGGCTACGAGCAGTACTTC

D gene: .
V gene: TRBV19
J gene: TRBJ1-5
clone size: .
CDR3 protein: CASSIFRNRLINQPQHF
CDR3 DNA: TGTGCCAGTAGTATTTTCCGGAACAGGCTTATCAATCAGCCCCAGCATTTT

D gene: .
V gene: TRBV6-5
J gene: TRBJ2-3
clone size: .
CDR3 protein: CASSYFGVGTDTQYF
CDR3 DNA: TGTGCCAGCAGTTATTTCGGGGTAGGCACAGATACGCAGTATTTT

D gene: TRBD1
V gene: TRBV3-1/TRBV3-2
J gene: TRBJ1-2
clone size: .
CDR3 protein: CASSQGQAGGNTF
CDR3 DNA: TGTGCCAGCAGCCAAGGCCAGGCAGGGGGCAACACCTTC

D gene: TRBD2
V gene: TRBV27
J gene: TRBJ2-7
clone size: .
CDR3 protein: CASSLGSGGHEQYF
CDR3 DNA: TGTGCCAGCAGTTTAGGGTCGGGGGGTCACGAGCAGTACTTC

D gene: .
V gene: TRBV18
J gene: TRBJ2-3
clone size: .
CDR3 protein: CASSPGQITDTQYF
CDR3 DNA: TGTGCCAGCTCACCAGGGCAGATCACAGATACGCAGTATTTT

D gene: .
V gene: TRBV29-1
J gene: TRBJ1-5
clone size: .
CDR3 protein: CSFRAGGDPNQPQHF
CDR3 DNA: TGCAGCTTCCGTGCTGGAGGGGATCCCAATCAGCCCCAGCATTTT

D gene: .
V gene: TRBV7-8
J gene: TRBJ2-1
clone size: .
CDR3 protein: CASSLVRAWDEQFF
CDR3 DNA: TGTGCCAGCAGCTTAGTCAGGGCCTGGGATGAGCAGTTCTTC

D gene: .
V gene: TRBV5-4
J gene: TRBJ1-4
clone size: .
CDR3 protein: CASSLGQVTNEKLFF
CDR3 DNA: TGTGCCAGCAGCTTGGGACAGGTCACTAATGAAAAACTGTTTTTT